This record covers a single TCR beta chain. No antigen is known for it. The CDR3 has 14 amino acids. V was pared by 0 bases and J by 5 bases, with 8 bases between. Germline loops: CDR1 LNHNV, CDR2 YYDKDF (reference sequence). This entry comes from a study of Graves' ophthalmopathy and Graves' hyperthyroidism. RNA transcripts served as template for amplifying TCR beta CDR3 sequences. The workflow started with a first-round RT-PCR run with HTBI primers and then moved on to a second-round multiplex PCR. From the multiplex PCR reads, TCRdb called clonotypes with MiXCR, one entry per CDR3 protein. Of hundreds of thousands of distinct CDR3 sequences listed, 15% to 19% are singletons. Patients were left out if they had other autoimmune diseases, uncontrolled infections, pregnancy or lactation. Diagnoses were established from clinical symptoms, serum thyroxine, TRAb, thyroid ultrasound and orbital computed tomography.

Overall study findings and caveats: Most thyroid-expanded clonotypes exceeding 0.001 frequency were also found in blood.

This TCR was recovered from a young woman with stable Graves' hyperthyroidism. The chain joins TRBV15 to TRBJ1-5, with D hard to call. Sequenced: peripheral blood. The CDR3 coding sequence is TGTGCCACCAGCAGAGAAATAAGGGATCAGCCCCAGCATTTT. Its translation is CATSREIRDQPQHF.